This T cell receptor (beta chain) was sequenced during a study of T cell responses to AZD1222 COVID-19 vaccine. CDR1 and CDR2 (germline): MNHEY, SVGAGI. V lost 6 bases to trimming and J lost 2 bases, with 17 bases between them. The CDR3 contains 15 residues. Data came from immunoSEQ multiplex PCR; TCRdb stores just in-frame clones and leaves some out. This table holds tens of thousands of clones, 85% found once. There are a few counts of this clone. Its cognate antigen is unknown. The study, taken as a whole, reports: Donors, mostly white British, included more females; clonal diversity was possibly underestimated. Among those given AZD1222, only five to seven were seropositive at baseline.

This sequence originates from an adult in good health. The sequencing used peripheral blood, collected on day 0 of AZD1222 vaccination. This chain links TRBV6-5 with TRBJ2-7; D is ambiguous. The CDR3 DNA reads as TGTGCCAGCAGGAACCGGGCCCAGAACCCCTACGAGCAGTACTTC. This sequence encodes CASRNRAQNPYEQYF.